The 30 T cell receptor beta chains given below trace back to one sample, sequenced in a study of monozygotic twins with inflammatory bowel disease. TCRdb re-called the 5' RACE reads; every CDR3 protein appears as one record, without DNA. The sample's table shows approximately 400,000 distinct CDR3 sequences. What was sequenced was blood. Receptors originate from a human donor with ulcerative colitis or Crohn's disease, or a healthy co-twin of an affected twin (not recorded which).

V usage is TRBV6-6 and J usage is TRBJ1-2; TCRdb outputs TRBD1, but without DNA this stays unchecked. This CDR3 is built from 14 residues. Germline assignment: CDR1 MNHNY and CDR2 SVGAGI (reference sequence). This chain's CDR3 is CASSYSRTGYGYTF.

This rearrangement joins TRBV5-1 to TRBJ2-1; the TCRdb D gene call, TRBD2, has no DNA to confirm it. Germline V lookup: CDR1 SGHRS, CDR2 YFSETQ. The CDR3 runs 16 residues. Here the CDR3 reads CASSSYTGTSGNEQFF.

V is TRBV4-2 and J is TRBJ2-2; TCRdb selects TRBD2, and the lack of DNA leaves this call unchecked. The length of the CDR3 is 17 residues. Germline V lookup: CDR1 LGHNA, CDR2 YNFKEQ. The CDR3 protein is CASSQDSLAGVTGELFF.

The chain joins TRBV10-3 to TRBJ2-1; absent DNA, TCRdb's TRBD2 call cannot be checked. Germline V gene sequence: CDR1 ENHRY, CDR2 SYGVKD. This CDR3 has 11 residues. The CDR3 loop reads CAIGPNGEQFF.

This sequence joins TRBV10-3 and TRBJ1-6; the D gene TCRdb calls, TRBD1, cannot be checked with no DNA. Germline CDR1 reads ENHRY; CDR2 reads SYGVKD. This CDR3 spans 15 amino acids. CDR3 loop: CAIRSTDSNNSPLHF.

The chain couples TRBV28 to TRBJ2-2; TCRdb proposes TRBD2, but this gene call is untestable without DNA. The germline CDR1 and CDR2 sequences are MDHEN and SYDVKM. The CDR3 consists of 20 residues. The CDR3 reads CASSSAGLAGGPVKTGELFF.

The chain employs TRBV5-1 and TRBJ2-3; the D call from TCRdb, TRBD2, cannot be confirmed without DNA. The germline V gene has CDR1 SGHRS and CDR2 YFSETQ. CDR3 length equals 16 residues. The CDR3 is CASSVGASGGIDTQYF.

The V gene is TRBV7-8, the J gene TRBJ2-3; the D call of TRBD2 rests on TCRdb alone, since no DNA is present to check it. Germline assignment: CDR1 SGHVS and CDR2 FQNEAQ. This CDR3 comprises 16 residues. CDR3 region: CASSPGLAGGLDTQYF.

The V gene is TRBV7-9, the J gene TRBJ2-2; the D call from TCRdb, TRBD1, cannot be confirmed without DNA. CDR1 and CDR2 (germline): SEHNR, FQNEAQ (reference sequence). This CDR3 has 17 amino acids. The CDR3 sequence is CASSGTGIPMGAGELFF. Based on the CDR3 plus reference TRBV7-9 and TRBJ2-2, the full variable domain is DTGVSQNPRHKITKRGQNVTFRCDPISEHNRLYWYRQTLGQGPEFLTYFQNEAQLEKSRLLSDRFSAERPKGSFSTLEIQRTEQGDSAMYLCASSGTGIPMGAGELFFGEGSRLTVL.

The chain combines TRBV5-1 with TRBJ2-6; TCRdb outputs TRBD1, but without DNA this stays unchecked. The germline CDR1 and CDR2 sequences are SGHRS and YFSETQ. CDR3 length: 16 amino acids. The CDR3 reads CASSQGAITGANVLTF.

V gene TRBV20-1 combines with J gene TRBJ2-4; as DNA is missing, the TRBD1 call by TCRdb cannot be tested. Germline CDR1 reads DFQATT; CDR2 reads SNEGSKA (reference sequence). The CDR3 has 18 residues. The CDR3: CSAPPADGFNAAKNIQYF.

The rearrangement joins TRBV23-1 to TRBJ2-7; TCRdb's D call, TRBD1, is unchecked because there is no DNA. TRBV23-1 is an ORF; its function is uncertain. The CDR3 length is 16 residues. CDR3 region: CASSQSTPDTRYEQYF.

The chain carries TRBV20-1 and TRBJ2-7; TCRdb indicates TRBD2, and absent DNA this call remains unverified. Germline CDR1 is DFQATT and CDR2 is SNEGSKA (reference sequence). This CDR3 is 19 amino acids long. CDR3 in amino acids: CSARDWRLAGGSSPYEQYF.

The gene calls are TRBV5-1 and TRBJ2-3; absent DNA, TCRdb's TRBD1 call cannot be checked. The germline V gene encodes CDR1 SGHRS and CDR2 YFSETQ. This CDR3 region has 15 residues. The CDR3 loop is CASSWGQGAGDTQYF.

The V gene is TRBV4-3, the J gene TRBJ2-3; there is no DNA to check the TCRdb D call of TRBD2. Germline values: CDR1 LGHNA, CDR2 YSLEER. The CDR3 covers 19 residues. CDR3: CASSPERATSGRSTDTQYF.

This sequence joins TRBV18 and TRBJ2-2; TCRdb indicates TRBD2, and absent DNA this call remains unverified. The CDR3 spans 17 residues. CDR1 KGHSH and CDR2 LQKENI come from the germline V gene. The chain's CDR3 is CASSPLRLAELTGELFF. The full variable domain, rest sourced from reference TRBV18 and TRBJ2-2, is NAGVMQNPRHLVRRRGQEARLRCSPMKGHSHVYWYRQLPEEGLKFMVYLQKENIIDESGMPKERFSAEFPKEGPSILRIQQVVRGDSAAYFCASSPLRLAELTGELFFGEGSRLTVL.

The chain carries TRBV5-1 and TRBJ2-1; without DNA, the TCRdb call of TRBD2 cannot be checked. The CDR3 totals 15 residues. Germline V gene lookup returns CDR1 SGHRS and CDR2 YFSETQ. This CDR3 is CASSPGLDNINEQFF. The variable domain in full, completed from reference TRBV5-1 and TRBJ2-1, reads KAGVTQTPRYLIKTRGQQVTLSCSPISGHRSVSWYQQTPGQGLQFLFEYFSETQRNKGNFPGRFSGRQFSNSRSEMNVSTLELGDSALYLCASSPGLDNINEQFFGPGTRLTVL.

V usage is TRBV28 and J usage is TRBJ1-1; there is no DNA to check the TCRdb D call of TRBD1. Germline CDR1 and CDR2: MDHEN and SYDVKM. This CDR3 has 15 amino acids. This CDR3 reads CASSQRWTLVTEAFF. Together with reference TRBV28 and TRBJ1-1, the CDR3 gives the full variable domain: DVKVTQSSRYLVKRTGEKVFLECVQDMDHENMFWYRQDPGLGLRLIYFSYDVKMKEKGDIPEGYSVSREKKERFSLILESASTNQTSMYLCASSQRWTLVTEAFFGQGTRLTVV.

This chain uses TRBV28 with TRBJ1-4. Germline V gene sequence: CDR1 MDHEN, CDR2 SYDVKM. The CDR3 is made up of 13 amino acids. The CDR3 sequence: CASRLTGPEKLFF.

The CDR3 sequence: CASSTSGEQYF. The chain carries TRBV5-6 and TRBJ2-7. This CDR3 has 11 residues. Germline values: CDR1 SGHDT, CDR2 YYEEEE.

The CDR3 spells CSVKDRGRDEQYF. This chain joins TRBV29-1 and TRBJ2-7; TCRdb calls TRBD1, which cannot be checked without DNA. This CDR3 spans 13 amino acids. In germline, CDR1 is SQVTM, CDR2 ANQGSEA.

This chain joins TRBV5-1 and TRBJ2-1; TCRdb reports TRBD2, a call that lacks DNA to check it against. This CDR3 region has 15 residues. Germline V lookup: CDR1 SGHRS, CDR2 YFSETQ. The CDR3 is CASSLESGPYNEQFF.

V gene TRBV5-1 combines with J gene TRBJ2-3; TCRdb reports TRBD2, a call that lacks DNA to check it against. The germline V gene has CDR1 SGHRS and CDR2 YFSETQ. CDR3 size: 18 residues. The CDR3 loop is CASSLEGLALRREDTQYF.

CDR3 sequence: CASSTTGQGVLGYTF. The chain links TRBV2 to TRBJ1-2; the D call of TRBD1 rests on TCRdb alone, since no DNA is present to check it. Germline V gene lookup returns CDR1 SNHLY and CDR2 FYNNEI. The CDR3 sequence is 15 residues long.

The CDR3 sequence is CASSPMGISDEQFF. The chain combines TRBV14 with TRBJ2-1. This CDR3 is 14 amino acids long. CDR1 is SGHDN and CDR2 is FVKESK in the germline V gene.

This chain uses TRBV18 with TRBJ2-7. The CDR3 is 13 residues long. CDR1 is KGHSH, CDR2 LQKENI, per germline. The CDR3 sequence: CASSPATLYEQYF.

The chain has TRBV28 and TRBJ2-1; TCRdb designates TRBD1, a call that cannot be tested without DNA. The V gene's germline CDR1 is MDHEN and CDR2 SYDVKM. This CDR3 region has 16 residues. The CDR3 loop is CASSPPEAGASGEQFF.

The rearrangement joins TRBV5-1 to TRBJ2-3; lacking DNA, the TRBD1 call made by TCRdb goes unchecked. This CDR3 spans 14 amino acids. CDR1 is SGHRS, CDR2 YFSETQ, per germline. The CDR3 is CASSLGTGADTQYF.

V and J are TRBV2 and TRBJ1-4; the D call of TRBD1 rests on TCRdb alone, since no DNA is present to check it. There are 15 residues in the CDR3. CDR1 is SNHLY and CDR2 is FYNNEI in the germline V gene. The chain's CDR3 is CASTLTGGDAEKLFF. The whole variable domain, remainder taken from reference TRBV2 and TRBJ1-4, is EPEVTQTPSHQVTQMGQEVILRCVPISNHLYFYWYRQILGQKVEFLVSFYNNEISEKSEIFDDQFSVERPDGSNFTLKIRSTKLEDSAMYFCASTLTGGDAEKLFFGSGTQLSVL.

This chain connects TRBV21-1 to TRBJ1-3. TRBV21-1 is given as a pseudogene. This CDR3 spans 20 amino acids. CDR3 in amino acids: CASSYQILLQSDHSGNTIYF.